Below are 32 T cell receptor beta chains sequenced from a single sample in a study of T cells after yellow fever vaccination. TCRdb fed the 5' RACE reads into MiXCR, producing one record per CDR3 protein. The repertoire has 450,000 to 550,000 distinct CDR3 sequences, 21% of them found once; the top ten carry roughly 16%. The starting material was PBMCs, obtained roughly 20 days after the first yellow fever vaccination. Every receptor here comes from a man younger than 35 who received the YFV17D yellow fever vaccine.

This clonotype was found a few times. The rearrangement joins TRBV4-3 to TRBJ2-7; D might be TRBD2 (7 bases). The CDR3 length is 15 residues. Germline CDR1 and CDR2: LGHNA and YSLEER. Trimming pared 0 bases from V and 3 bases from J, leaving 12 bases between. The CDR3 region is CASSQEWRGGYEQYF. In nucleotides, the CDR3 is TGCGCCAGCAGCCAAGAGTGGAGGGGGGGCTACGAGCAGTACTTC.

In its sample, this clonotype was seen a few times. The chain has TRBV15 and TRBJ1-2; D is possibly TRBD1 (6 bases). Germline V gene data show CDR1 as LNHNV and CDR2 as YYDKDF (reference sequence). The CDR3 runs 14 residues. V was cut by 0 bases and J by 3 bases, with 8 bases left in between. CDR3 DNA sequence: TGTGCCACCAGCAGAGACCGACAGGACTATGGCTACACCTTC. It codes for CATSRDRQDYGYTF.

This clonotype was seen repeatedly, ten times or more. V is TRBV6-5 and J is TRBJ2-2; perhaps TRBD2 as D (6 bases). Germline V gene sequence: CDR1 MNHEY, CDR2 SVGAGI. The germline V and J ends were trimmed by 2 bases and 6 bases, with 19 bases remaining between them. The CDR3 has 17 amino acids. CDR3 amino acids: CASSYRSSADYSGELFF. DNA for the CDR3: TGTGCCAGCAGTTACCGTTCTAGCGCAGATTATTCCGGGGAGCTGTTTTTT.

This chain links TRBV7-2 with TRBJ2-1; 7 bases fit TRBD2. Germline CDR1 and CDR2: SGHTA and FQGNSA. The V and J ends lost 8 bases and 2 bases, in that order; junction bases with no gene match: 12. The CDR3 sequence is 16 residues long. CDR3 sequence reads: CASDLSRGVAYNEQFF. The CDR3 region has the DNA TGTGCCAGCGACCTTTCACGGGGGGTTGCCTACAATGAGCAGTTCTTC.

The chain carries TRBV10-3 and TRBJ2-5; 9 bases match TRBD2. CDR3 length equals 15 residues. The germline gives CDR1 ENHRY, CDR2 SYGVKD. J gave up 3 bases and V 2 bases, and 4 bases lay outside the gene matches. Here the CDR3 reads CAISEASGAEETQYF. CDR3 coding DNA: TGTGCCATCAGTGAGGCTAGCGGGGCAGAAGAGACCCAGTACTTC.

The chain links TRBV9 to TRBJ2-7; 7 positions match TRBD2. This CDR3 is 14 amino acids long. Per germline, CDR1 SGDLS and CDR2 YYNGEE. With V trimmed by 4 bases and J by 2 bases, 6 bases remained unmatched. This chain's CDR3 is CASSSRGETYEQYF. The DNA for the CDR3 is TGTGCCAGCAGCTCTCGGGGGGAAACCTACGAGCAGTACTTC. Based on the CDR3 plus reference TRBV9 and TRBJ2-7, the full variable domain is DSGVTQTPKHLITATGQRVTLRCSPRSGDLSVYWYQQSLDQGLQFLIQYYNGEERAKGNILERFSAQQFPDLHSELNLSSLELGDSALYFCASSSRGETYEQYFGPGTRLTVT.

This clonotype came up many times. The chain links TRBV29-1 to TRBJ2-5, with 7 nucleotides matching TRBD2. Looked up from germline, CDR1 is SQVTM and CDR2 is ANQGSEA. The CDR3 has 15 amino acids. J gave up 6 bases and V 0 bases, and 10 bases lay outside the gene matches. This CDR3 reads CSVEDRGEVYKTQYF. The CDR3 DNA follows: TGCAGCGTTGAAGATCGGGGGGAAGTGTATAAGACCCAGTACTTC.

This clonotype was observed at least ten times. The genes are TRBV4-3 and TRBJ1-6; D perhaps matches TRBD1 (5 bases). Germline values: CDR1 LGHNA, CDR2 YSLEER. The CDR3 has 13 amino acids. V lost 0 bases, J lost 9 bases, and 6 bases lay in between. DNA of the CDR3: TGCGCCAGCAGCCAAGAAGGGGTTTCACCCCTCCACTTT. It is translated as CASSQEGVSPLHF.

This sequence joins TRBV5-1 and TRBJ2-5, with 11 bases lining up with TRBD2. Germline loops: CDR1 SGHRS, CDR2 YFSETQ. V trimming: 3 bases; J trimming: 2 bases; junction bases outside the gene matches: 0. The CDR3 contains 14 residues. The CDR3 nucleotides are TGCGCCAGCAGCTGGACTAGCGGGCAAGAGACCCAGTACTTC. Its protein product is CASSWTSGQETQYF.

DNA of the CDR3: TGTGCCAGCAGCTTAGCGGGTCTAGCGGGCTTGGAGCAGTTCTTC. Translated: CASSLAGLAGLEQFF. The V gene is TRBV7-9, the J gene TRBJ2-1, with 8 bases matching TRBD2. Looked up from germline, CDR1 is SEHNR and CDR2 is FQNEAQ (reference sequence). The CDR3 covers 15 residues. The ends lost 0 bases at V and 10 bases at J; junction bases unmatched: 8.

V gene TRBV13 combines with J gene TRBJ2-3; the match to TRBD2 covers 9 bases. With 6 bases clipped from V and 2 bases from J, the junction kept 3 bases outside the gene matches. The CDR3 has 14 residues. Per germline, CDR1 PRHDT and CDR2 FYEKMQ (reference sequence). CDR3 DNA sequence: TGTGCCAGCAGTCTAGCGGGGTACACAGATACGCAGTATTTT. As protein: CASSLAGYTDTQYF.

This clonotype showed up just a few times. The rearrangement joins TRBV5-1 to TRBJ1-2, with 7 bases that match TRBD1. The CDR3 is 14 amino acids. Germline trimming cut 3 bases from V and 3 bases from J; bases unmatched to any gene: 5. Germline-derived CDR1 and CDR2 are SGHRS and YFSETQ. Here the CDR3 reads CASSYDRAYYGYTF. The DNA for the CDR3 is TGCGCCAGCAGCTACGACAGGGCTTACTATGGCTACACCTTC.

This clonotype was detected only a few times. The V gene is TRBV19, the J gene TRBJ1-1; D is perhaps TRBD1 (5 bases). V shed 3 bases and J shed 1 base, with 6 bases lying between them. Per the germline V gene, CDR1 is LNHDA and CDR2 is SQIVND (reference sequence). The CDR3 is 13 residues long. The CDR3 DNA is TGTGCCAGTAGTATGCAGGGGAACACTGAAGCTTTCTTT. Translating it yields CASSMQGNTEAFF.

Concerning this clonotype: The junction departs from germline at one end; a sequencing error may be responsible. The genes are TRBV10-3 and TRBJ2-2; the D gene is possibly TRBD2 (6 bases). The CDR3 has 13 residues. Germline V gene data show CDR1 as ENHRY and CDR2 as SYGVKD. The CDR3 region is CAISELGPGEPFF. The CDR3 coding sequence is TGTGCCATCAGTGAATTGGGACCGGGGGAGCCGTTTTTT.

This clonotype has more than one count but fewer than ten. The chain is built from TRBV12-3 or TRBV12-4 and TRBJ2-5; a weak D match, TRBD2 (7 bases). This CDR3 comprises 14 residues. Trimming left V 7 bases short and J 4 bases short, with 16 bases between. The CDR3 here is CASTLGGGGETQYF. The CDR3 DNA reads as TGTGCCAGCACCCTAGGGGGAGGGGGAGAGACCCAGTACTTC.

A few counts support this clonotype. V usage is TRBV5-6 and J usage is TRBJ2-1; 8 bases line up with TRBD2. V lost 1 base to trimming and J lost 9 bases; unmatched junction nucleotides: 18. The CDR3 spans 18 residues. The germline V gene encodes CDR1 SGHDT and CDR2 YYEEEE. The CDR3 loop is CASSLFRAGLGIRTEQFF. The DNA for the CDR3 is TGTGCCAGCAGCTTGTTCAGGGCGGGACTAGGAATTCGTACTGAGCAGTTCTTC.

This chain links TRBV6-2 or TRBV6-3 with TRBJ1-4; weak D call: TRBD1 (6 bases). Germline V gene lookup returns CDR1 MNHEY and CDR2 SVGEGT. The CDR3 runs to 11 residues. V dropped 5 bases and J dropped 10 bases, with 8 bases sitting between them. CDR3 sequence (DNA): TGTGCCAGCAGTCGGGGGCGAAAACTGTTTTTT. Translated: CASSRGRKLFF.

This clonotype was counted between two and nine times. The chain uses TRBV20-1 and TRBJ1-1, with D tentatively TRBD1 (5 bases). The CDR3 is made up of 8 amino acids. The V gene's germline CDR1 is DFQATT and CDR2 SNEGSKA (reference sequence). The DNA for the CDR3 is TGCAGCGCCTCGGGGCCATTCTTT. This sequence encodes CSASGPFF.

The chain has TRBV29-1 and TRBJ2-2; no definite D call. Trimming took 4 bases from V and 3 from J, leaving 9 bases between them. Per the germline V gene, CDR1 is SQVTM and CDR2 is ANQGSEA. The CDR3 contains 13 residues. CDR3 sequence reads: CSVGLADTGELFF. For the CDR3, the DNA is TGCAGCGTTGGACTGGCTGACACCGGGGAGCTGTTTTTT.

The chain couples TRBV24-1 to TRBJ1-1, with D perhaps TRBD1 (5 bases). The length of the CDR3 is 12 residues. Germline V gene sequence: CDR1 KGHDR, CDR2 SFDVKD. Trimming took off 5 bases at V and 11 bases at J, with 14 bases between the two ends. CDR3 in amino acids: CATSVRDAVAFF. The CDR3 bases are TGTGCCACCAGTGTCAGGGACGCGGTGGCTTTCTTT.

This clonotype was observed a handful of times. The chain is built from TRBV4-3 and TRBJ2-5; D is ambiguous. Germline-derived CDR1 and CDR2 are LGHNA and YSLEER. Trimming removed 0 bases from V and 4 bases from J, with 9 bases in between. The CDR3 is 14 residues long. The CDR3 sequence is CASSQDRKAETQYF. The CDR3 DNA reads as TGCGCCAGCAGCCAAGATCGAAAGGCAGAGACCCAGTACTTC.

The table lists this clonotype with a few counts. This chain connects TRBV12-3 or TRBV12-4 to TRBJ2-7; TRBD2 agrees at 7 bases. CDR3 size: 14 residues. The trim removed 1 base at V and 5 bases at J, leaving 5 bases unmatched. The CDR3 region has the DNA TGTGCCAGCAGTTTAGAGGCAGGGAGGGACGAGCAGTACGTC. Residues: CASSLEAGRDEQYV.

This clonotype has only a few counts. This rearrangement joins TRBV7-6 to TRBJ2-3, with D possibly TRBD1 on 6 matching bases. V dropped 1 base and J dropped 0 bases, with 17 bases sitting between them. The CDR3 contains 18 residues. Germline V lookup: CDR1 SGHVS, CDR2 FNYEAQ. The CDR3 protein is CASSLGGRGFTSTDTQYF. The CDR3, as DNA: TGTGCCAGCAGCTTAGGCGGCAGGGGATTCACTAGCACAGATACGCAGTATTTT.

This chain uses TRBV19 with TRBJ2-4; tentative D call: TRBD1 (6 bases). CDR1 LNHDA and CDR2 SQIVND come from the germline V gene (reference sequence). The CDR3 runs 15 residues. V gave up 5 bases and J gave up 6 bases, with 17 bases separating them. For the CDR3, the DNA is TGTGCCAGTAGTTCGGGGACACCGGGTGGAAACATTCAGTACTTC. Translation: CASSSGTPGGNIQYF.

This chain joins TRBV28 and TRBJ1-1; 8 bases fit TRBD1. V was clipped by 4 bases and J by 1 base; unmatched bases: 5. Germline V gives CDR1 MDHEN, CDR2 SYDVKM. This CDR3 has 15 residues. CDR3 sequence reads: CASSSWTGRNTEAFF. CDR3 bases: TGTGCCAGCAGTTCTTGGACAGGGAGGAACACTGAAGCTTTCTTT.

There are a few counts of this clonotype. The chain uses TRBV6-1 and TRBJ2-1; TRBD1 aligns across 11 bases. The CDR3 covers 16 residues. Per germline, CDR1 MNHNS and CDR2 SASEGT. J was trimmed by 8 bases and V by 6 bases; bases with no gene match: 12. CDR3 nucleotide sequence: TGTGCCAGCAGCACGACCGGGACAGGGGGATCATATGAGCAGTTCTTC. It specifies CASSTTGTGGSYEQFF.

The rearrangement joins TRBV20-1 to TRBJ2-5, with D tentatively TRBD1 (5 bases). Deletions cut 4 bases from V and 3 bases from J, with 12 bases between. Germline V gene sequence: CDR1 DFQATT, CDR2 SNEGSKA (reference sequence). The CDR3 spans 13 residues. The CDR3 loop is CSATWTSEETQYF. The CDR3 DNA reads TGCAGTGCTACATGGACATCTGAAGAGACCCAGTACTTC.

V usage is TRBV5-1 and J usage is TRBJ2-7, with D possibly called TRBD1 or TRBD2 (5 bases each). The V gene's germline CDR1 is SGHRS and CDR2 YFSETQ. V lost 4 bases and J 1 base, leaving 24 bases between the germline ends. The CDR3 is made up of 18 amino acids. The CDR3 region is CASSPSTDYRSGSYEQYV. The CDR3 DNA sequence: TGCGCCAGCAGCCCATCGACAGACTATAGGAGCGGATCCTACGAGCAGTACGTC.

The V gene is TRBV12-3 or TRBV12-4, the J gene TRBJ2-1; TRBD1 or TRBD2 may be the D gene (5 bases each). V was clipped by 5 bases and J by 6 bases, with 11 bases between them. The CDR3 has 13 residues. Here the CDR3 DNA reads TGTGCCAGCAGTAAATGGGACGCCAATGAGCAGTTCTTC. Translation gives CASSKWDANEQFF.

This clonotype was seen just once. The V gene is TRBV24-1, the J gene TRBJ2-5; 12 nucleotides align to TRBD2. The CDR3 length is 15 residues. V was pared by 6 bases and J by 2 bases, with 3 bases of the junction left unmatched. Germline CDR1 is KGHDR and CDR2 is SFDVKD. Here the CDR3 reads CATSTSGGPQETQYF. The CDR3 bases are TGTGCCACCAGTACTAGCGGGGGGCCTCAAGAGACCCAGTACTTC.

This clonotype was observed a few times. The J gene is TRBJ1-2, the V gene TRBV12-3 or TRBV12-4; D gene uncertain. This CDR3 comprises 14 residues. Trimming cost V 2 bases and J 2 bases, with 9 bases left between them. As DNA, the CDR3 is TGTGCCAGCAGTTTAAATCTCAACAACTATGGCTACACCTTC. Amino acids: CASSLNLNNYGYTF.

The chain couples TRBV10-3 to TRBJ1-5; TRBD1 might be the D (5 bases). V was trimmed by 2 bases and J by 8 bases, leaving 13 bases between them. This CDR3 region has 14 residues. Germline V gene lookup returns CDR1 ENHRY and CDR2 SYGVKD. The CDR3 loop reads CAISEVAGLKPQHF. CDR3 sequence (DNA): TGTGCCATCAGTGAGGTGGCAGGGCTGAAGCCCCAGCATTTT.